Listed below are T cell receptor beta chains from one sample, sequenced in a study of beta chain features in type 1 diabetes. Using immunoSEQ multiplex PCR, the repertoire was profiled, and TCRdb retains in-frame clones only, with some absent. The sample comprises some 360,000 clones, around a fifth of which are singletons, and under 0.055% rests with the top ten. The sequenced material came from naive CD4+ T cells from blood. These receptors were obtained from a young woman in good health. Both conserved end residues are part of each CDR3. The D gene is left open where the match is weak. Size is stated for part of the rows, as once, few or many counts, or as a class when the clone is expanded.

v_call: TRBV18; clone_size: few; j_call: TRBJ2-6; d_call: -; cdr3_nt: TGTGCCAGCTCACCCCGGACATCTGGGGCCAACGTCCTGACTTTC; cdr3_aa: CASSPRTSGANVLTF
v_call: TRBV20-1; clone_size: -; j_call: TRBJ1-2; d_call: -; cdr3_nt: TGCAGTGCTATCAGGCTCCATGGCTACACCTTC; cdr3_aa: CSAIRLHGYTF
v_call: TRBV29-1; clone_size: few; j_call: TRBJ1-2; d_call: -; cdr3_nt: TGCAGCGTGGAGGGAGGCTACACCTTC; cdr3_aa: CSVEGGYTF
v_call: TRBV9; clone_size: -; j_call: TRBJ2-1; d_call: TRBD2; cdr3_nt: TGTGCCAGCAGCGTAGCCGGGACTAGAGCCTACAATGAGCAGTTCTTC; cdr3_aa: CASSVAGTRAYNEQFF
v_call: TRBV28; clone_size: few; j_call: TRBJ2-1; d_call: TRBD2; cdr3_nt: TGTGCCAGCGACACCCCTGCGGCCAGCGGGGGTGAGCAGTTCTTC; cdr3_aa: CASDTPAASGGEQFF
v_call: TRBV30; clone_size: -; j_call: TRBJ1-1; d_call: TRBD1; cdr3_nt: TGTGCCTGGAGGGCAGGGGGCTGGACTGAAGCTTTCTTT; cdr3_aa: CAWRAGGWTEAFF
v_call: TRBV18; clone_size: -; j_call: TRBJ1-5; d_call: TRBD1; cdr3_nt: TGTGCCAGCTCACCAGGGGGACAGGGGAATCAGCCCCAGCATTTT; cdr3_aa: CASSPGGQGNQPQHF
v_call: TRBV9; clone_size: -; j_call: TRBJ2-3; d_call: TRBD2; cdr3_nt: TGTGCCAGCAGCGTAGCGGGAGGGGCAGATACGCAGTATTTT; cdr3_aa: CASSVAGGADTQYF
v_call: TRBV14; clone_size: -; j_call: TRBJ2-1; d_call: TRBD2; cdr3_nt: TGTGCCAGCAGCCAAGGACTAGCGGTCTACAATGAGCGGTTCTTC; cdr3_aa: CASSQGLAVYNERFF
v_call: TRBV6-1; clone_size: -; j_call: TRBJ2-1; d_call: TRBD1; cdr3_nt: TGTGCCAGCAGGGGGATGAGGGGGCAAGGAAATGAGCAGTTCTTC; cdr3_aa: CASRGMRGQGNEQFF
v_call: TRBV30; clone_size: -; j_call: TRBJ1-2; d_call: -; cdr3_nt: TGTGCCTGGAGCGGGGGGCTAGGATATGGCTACACCTTC; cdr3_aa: CAWSGGLGYGYTF
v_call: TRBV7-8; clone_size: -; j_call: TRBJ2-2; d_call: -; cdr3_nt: TGTGCCAGCAGCTCAAGGGGCCATAAAACCGGGGAGCTGTTTTTT; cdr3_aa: CASSSRGHKTGELFF
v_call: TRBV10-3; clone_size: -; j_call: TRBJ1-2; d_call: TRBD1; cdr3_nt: TGTGCCATCAGGGACAGGGGGCCTAGGGACTATGGCTACACCTTC; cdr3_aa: CAIRDRGPRDYGYTF
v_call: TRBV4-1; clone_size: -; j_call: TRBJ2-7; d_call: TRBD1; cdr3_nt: TGCGCCAGCAGCCAAGCCGGGACAGGGAATACCTACGAGCAGTACTTC; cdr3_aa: CASSQAGTGNTYEQYF
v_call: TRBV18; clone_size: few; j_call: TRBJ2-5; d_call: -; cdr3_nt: TGTGCCAGCTCACCACCAGGGGTGTACCAAGAGACCCAGTACTTC; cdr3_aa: CASSPPGVYQETQYF
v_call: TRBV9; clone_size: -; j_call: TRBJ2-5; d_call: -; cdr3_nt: TGTGCCAGCAGCGTAGCTATGGGGGGTGGAGAGACCCAGTACTTC; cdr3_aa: CASSVAMGGGETQYF
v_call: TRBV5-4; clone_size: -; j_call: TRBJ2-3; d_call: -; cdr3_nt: TGTGCCAGCAGCCCTCGGGACTCAATGGATACGCAGTATTTT; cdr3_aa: CASSPRDSMDTQYF
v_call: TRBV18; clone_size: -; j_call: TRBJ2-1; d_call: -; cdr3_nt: TGTGCCAGCTCACCGTCCCAGGGGAATGAGCAGTTCTTC; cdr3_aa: CASSPSQGNEQFF
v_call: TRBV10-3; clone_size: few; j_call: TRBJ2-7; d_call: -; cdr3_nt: TGTGCCATCAGCCGGACAGCTGGCTACGAGCAGTACTTC; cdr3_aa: CAISRTAGYEQYF
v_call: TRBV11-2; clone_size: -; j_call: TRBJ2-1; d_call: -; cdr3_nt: TGTGCCAGCAGCTTAGATCTCGACAATGAGCAGTTCTTC; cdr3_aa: CASSLDLDNEQFF
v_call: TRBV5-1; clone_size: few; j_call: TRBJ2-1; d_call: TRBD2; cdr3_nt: TGCGCCAGCAGCTTCCCCGGGACTAGCGGGGGTTCCTACAATGAGCAGTTCTTC; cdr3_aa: CASSFPGTSGGSYNEQFF
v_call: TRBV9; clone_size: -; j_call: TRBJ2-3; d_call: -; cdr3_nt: TGTGCCAGCAGCCCATCGACAGGGACTGTGGATACGCAGTATTTT; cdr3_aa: CASSPSTGTVDTQYF